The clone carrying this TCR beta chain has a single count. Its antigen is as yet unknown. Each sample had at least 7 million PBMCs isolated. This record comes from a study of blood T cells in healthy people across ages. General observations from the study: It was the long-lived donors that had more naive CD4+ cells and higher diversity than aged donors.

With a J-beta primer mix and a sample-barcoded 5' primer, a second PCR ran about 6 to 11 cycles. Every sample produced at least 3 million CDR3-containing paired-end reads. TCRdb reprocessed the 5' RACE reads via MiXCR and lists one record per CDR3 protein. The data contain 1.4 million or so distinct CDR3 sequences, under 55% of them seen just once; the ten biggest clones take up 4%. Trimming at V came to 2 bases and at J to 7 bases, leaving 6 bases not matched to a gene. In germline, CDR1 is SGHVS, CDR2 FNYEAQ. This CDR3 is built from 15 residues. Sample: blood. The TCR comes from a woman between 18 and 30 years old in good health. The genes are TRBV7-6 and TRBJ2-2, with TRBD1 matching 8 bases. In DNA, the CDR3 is TGTGCCAGCAGCTTACCCGGACAGGGCGGCGGGGAGCTGTTTTTT. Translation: CASSLPGQGGGELFF.